One sample yielded the 11 T cell receptor beta chains listed below, sequenced in a study of shared clonotypes between healthy human individuals. Assay: immunoSEQ multiplex PCR; the TCRdb copy retains only in-frame clones and omits some. The sample includes about 1 million clones, more than 60% of them seen just once. Sequences were obtained from memory CD4+ T cells sorted from blood. As for subset: CD45RA-negative fraction. These receptors were obtained from a man between 18 and 35 years old in good health.

This sequence joins TRBV2 and TRBJ2-1; 8 positions match TRBD1. The CDR3 runs 14 residues. Germline V lookup: CDR1 SNHLY, CDR2 FYNNEI. Trimming took 5 bases from V and 6 from J; bases not matched to a gene: 6. The CDR3 DNA is TGTGCCAGCAGTCTTTTAACAGGGGGCAATGAGCAGTTCTTC. It is translated as CASSLLTGGNEQFF.

The chain is built from TRBV27 and TRBJ2-7, with D unresolved. The CDR3 is made up of 12 amino acids. The germline CDR1 and CDR2 sequences are MNHEY and SMNVEV (reference sequence). The V gene lost 5 bases and the J gene lost 6 bases, with 11 bases spanning the gap. The DNA for the CDR3 is TGTGCCAGCAGTCTCGACTTTACCGAGCAGTACTTC. Translating it yields CASSLDFTEQYF.

The chain couples TRBV11-2 to TRBJ1-5, with D possibly being TRBD1 (6 bases). CDR1 and CDR2 from the germline V gene are SGHAT and FQNNGV. V shed 5 bases and J shed 0 bases, with 11 bases lying between them. This CDR3 region has 15 residues. CDR3 DNA sequence: TGTGCCAGCAGCCGGGACACCTATAGCAATCAGCCCCAGCATTTT. It translates to CASSRDTYSNQPQHF.

In the case of this clone: Distinct nucleotide sequences in the sample also encode this CDR3. V usage is TRBV7-2 and J usage is TRBJ1-1; 8 bases are shared with TRBD1. CDR1 and CDR2 from the germline V gene are SGHTA and FQGNSA. The CDR3 is 15 residues long. V gave up 5 bases and J gave up 1 base; unmatched junction bases: 6. CDR3 sequence reads: CASSPRGQGNTEAFF. The DNA of the CDR3 is TGTGCCAGCAGCCCACGAGGACAGGGGAACACTGAAGCTTTCTTT.

The chain links TRBV29-1 to TRBJ1-2, with 8 bases aligning to TRBD1. This CDR3 is 16 amino acids long. Trimming took 5 bases from V and 8 from J; bases not matched to a gene: 19. In germline, CDR1 is SQVTM, CDR2 ANQGSEA. CDR3 sequence: CSVLMPGTGLWRGYTF. The CDR3 DNA sequence: TGCAGCGTTCTCATGCCGGGGACAGGTCTATGGAGGGGCTACACCTTC.

V is TRBV30 and J is TRBJ1-6; TRBD1 aligns across 7 bases. The CDR3 is made up of 15 amino acids. Germline CDR1 GTSNPN, CDR2 SVGIG (reference sequence). The junction had 11 bases not matched to a gene; V was cut back by 7 bases and J by 5 bases. CDR3 in DNA: TGTGCCTCCCTTTGGGCAGGGGGGAATAATTCACCCCTCCACTTT. The encoded protein is CASLWAGGNNSPLHF.

The chain joins TRBV11-3 to TRBJ2-1, with 11 positions matching TRBD1. The CDR3 runs to 11 residues. Looked up from germline, CDR1 is SGHNT and CDR2 is YENEEA. CDR3 region: CWRTGGDEQFF. In DNA form, the CDR3 reads TGTTGGAGGACAGGGGGCGATGAGCAGTTCTTC.

The chain combines TRBV28 with TRBJ2-1; 12 nucleotides agree with TRBD2. Trimming took 6 bases from V and 2 from J; bases not matched to a gene: 5. The CDR3 has 16 amino acids. Germline assignment: CDR1 MDHEN and CDR2 SYDVKM. CDR3 region: CASRDGLAGTYNEQFF. In DNA, the CDR3 is TGTGCCAGCAGGGACGGACTAGCGGGAACCTACAATGAGCAGTTCTTC.

This chain uses TRBV7-9 with TRBJ2-5; no clear D. The CDR3 covers 14 residues. From germline, CDR1 is SEHNR and CDR2 FQNEAQ (reference sequence). The V end was cut by 3 bases, the J end by 5 bases, with 13 bases between. This CDR3 reads CASSLNLDSETQYF. The CDR3 nucleotides read TGTGCCAGCAGCTTGAATTTGGATTCGGAGACCCAGTACTTC. The variable domain in full, with the rest retrieved from reference TRBV7-9 and TRBJ2-5, is DTGVSQNPRHKITKRGQNVTFRCDPISEHNRLYWYRQTLGQGPEFLTYFQNEAQLEKSRLLSDRFSAERPKGSFSTLEIQRTEQGDSAMYLCASSLNLDSETQYFGPGTRLLVL.

V gene TRBV7-8 combines with J gene TRBJ2-5; D possibly corresponds to TRBD1 (5 bases). CDR3 length: 15 amino acids. The germline V gene has CDR1 SGHVS and CDR2 FQNEAQ. Between the trimmed V and J ends, which lost 1 base and 5 bases, there was a span of 14 bases. The DNA of the CDR3 is TGTGCCAGCAGCTTAGTATCTAGGGGTTTCGAGACCCAGTACTTC. Translated: CASSLVSRGFETQYF.

The CDR3, as DNA: TGTGCCTGGAGTGAAAGGGGGGACTATGGCTACACCTTC. Amino acid sequence: CAWSERGDYGYTF. This chain joins TRBV30 and TRBJ1-2; possible D gene TRBD1, 6 bases. CDR3 length: 13 residues. Germline-derived CDR1 and CDR2 are GTSNPN and SVGIG (reference sequence). V was cut by 1 base and J by 3 bases, with 9 bases left in between.